This TCR beta chain was observed in a study of blood T cell repertoires in COVID-19. About the study: Acute-phase and convalescent COVID-19 samples originated in the United States, Italy and Spain. The analysed material was cDNA or gDNA that came from T cells, B-cell-depleted T cells, or PBMCs.

V lost 0 bases and J 8 bases, leaving 10 bases between the germline ends. The CDR3 is 13 residues long. Germline values: CDR1 MNHNY, CDR2 SVGAGI (reference sequence). In the study's own analysis: Amplified reference gene primers provided the basis for estimating nucleated cell counts. The method was immunoSEQ multiplex PCR; TCRdb's version includes in-frame clones alone and lacks a portion of them. From that table come the V and J calls and clone size; the DNA was used to work out D and trimming. The data hold about 140,000 clones, with roughly nine tenths observed a single time. The rearrangement links TRBV6-6 to TRBJ1-2; the D is unclear. The source material was peripheral blood. The clonotype comes from a human donor in a cohort sampled during active COVID-19. CDR3: CASSYSGGGGYTF. In nucleotides, the CDR3 is TGTGCCAGCAGTTACTCTGGCGGTGGCGGCTACACCTTC.